This entry concerns a single T cell receptor beta chain. The antigen is not known. Analysis merged second doses at about 4 or about 12 weeks. Libraries were prepared by immunoSEQ multiplex PCR; TCRdb keeps only in-frame clonotypes and omits some of them. Among about 100,000 clones, around nine tenths were seen once, and the ten largest hold roughly 5.6%. This specimen belongs to a study of T cell responses to AZD1222 COVID-19 vaccine. Whole-study results and caveats: Donors were mostly white British, more females; clonal diversity possibly underestimated. A reported finding is that nearly half of spike-specific TCRs target unmutated variant regions.

CDR3 length: 13 residues. V was clipped by 4 bases and J by 3 bases, with 9 bases between them. CDR1 and CDR2 from the germline V gene are LGHNA and YSLEER. The chain uses TRBV4-3 and TRBJ1-2, with D uncertain. The sample in question was peripheral blood, obtained 28 days after the second AZD1222 dose. This TCR was recovered from an adult who received the AZD1222 COVID-19 vaccine. CDR3 bases: TGCGCCAGCAGCCTCGACCGAGACTATGGCTACACCTTC. Translated: CASSLDRDYGYTF.